The 28 T cell receptor beta chains in this list originate from one sample, sequenced in a study of Ad26.COV2.S vaccination and SARS-CoV-2 variants. Indicated treatment: around 19 received Ad26.COV2.S at low or high dose, single or two shots; about 5 received placebo; per-sample allocation not given. Repertoires come from day 63 after the first vaccine or placebo injection. TCRdb's table, derived via immunoSEQ multiplex PCR, lists solely in-frame clones and lacks some. This table holds 400,000 to 450,000 clones, about 92% found once. The sample in question was peripheral blood, obtained in a trial of Ad26.COV2.S vaccine versus placebo. Source of these receptors: a person aged 18-60 years who received the Ad26.COV2.S COVID-19 vaccine or a placebo.

The V call is TRBV2, the J call TRBJ2-3; 7 bases are a match to TRBD1. There are 14 residues in the CDR3. Germline assignment: CDR1 SNHLY and CDR2 FYNNEI. V shed 6 bases and J 1 base; nucleotides not matched to a gene: 4. The CDR3 DNA follows: TGTGCCAGCAGGGGTACAGGGGGCACAGATACGCAGTATTTT. This sequence encodes CASRGTGGTDTQYF.

CDR3 region: CALRSGTSDQPQHF. The CDR3 DNA sequence: TGTGCTCTAAGATCCGGGACAAGTGATCAGCCCCAGCATTTT. J is TRBJ1-5 and V is TRBV27, with D possibly TRBD1 on 6 matching bases. The CDR3 length is 14 residues. The germline V gene has CDR1 MNHEY and CDR2 SMNVEV (reference sequence).

With respect to this clone: This specimen includes other DNA sequences encoding the same CDR3. V and J are TRBV6-2 or TRBV6-3 and TRBJ2-7; D remains ambiguous. Trimming took off 0 bases at V and 1 base at J, with 7 bases between the two ends. The CDR3 consists of 14 residues. CDR1 is MNHEY, CDR2 SVGEGT, per germline. CDR3 region: CASSYSELSYEQYF. CDR3 coding DNA: TGTGCCAGCAGTTACTCGGAATTATCCTACGAGCAGTACTTC.

The genes are TRBV2 and TRBJ2-2, with 8 bases lining up with TRBD1. The CDR3 covers 14 residues. Germline V gives CDR1 SNHLY, CDR2 FYNNEI. Trimming removed 8 bases from V and 4 bases from J; junction bases left unmatched: 6. The DNA of the CDR3 is TGTGCCAGCGGGTGGACAGGGAGCACCGGGGAGCTGTTTTTT. Amino acid sequence: CASGWTGSTGELFF.

This clone came up once. This chain uses TRBV5-1 with TRBJ2-1; D gene uncertain. Between the trimmed V and J ends, which lost 2 bases and 8 bases, there was a span of 11 bases. This CDR3 has 13 residues. The germline gives CDR1 SGHRS, CDR2 YFSETQ. The CDR3 DNA reads as TGCGCCAGCAGCTTACGTCCTGAGTATGAGCAGTTCTTC. It specifies CASSLRPEYEQFF.

Note on this clone: This specimen includes other DNA sequences encoding the same CDR3. The chain joins TRBV7-9 to TRBJ1-5; D unresolved. Germline CDR1 is SEHNR and CDR2 is FQNEAQ (reference sequence). The CDR3 contains 12 residues. Between the trimmed V and J ends, which lost 3 bases and 4 bases, there was a span of 4 bases. The DNA for the CDR3 is TGTGCCAGCAGCTTGGGAAATCAGCCCCAGCATTTT. Protein: CASSLGNQPQHF. The full variable domain, its missing parts supplied by reference TRBV7-9 and TRBJ1-5, is DTGVSQNPRHKITKRGQNVTFRCDPISEHNRLYWYRQTLGQGPEFLTYFQNEAQLEKSRLLSDRFSAERPKGSFSTLEIQRTEQGDSAMYLCASSLGNQPQHFGDGTRLSIL.

J is TRBJ2-2 and V is TRBV18; TRBD2 agrees at 7 bases. Losses at the gene ends were 0 bases for V and 3 bases for J; bases not matched to a gene: 4. This CDR3 is 16 amino acids long. Looked up from germline, CDR1 is KGHSH and CDR2 is LQKENI. This CDR3 reads CASSPPSGPDTGELFF. CDR3 DNA sequence: TGTGCCAGCTCACCACCTAGCGGGCCAGACACCGGGGAGCTGTTTTTT.

This sequence joins TRBV28 and TRBJ1-2; D call uncertain. V lost 3 bases, J lost 0 bases, and 11 bases lay in between. In germline, CDR1 is MDHEN, CDR2 SYDVKM. This CDR3 contains 15 residues. The CDR3 is CASSFGQDANYGYTF. CDR3 sequence (DNA): TGTGCCAGCAGTTTCGGCCAGGACGCTAACTATGGCTACACCTTC.

V and J are TRBV28 and TRBJ2-2; 9 nucleotides agree with TRBD1. V was pared by 5 bases and J by 6 bases, with 1 base of the junction left unmatched. The CDR3 consists of 13 residues. Germline-derived CDR1 and CDR2 are MDHEN and SYDVKM. The CDR3 sequence is CASSGTGSGELFF. In nucleotides, the CDR3 is TGTGCCAGCAGTGGGACAGGGTCCGGGGAGCTGTTTTTT.

V and J are TRBV6-5 and TRBJ1-2; the D gene is possibly TRBD1 (5 bases). V shed 0 bases and J shed 3 bases, with 8 bases lying between them. Germline V gives CDR1 MNHEY, CDR2 SVGAGI. The CDR3 totals 14 residues. The CDR3 reads CASSYSGTDYGYTF. The CDR3 region has the DNA TGTGCCAGCAGTTACTCGGGGACGGACTATGGCTACACCTTC.

This chain connects TRBV4-1 to TRBJ2-1; 7 positions agree with TRBD2. The V gene's germline CDR1 is MGHRA and CDR2 YSYEKL. Trimming at V came to 1 base and at J to 0 bases, leaving 0 bases not matched to a gene. The CDR3 length is 15 residues. CDR3 region: CASSQGTSSYNEQFF. CDR3 DNA: TGCGCCAGCAGCCAAGGGACTAGCTCCTACAATGAGCAGTTCTTC.

This clone appeared a single time. V usage is TRBV7-9 and J usage is TRBJ2-7, with D uncertain. The CDR3 has 16 amino acids. V gave up 2 bases and J gave up 4 bases, with 18 bases separating them. Per germline, CDR1 SEHNR and CDR2 FQNEAQ (reference sequence). CDR3 DNA: TGTGCCAGCAGCTTAATTGGTTCCCGAATCCAATACGAGCAGTACTTC. Its protein is CASSLIGSRIQYEQYF. The full variable domain, rest sourced from reference TRBV7-9 and TRBJ2-7, is DTGVSQNPRHKITKRGQNVTFRCDPISEHNRLYWYRQTLGQGPEFLTYFQNEAQLEKSRLLSDRFSAERPKGSFSTLEIQRTEQGDSAMYLCASSLIGSRIQYEQYFGPGTRLTVT.

This chain joins TRBV5-1 and TRBJ2-3; 15 bases are a match to TRBD2. The CDR3 loop spans 19 amino acids. The ends lost 2 bases at V and 0 bases at J; junction bases unmatched: 7. Germline CDR1 SGHRS, CDR2 YFSETQ. CDR3 bases: TGCGCCAGCAGCTTCGGACTAGCGGGAGGGATAGCTAGCACAGATACGCAGTATTTT. It is translated as CASSFGLAGGIASTDTQYF.

The chain links TRBV7-9 to TRBJ1-1, with no clear D. Germline loops: CDR1 SEHNR, CDR2 FQNEAQ (reference sequence). There are 12 residues in the CDR3. V lost 5 bases and J 3 bases, leaving 7 bases between the germline ends. CDR3 DNA: TGTGCCAGCAGCGCTCGTGACACTGAAGCTTTCTTT. Amino acids: CASSARDTEAFF.

CDR3 DNA: TGTGCCAGCTACACGGGAGGGAACGGCCTGAGTGAGCAGTTCTTC. Amino acid sequence: CASYTGGNGLSEQFF. The chain combines TRBV18 with TRBJ2-1, with 8 positions matching TRBD2. This CDR3 region has 15 residues. Per the germline V gene, CDR1 is KGHSH and CDR2 is LQKENI. Trimming cost V 7 bases and J 9 bases; bases outside gene matches: 14.

This sequence joins TRBV3-1 (or the pseudogene TRBV3-2) and TRBJ2-7; the D call may be TRBD1 or TRBD2 (6 bases each). Germline lookup yields CDR1 LGHDT and CDR2 YNNKEL (reference sequence). This CDR3 is 14 amino acids long. Trimming took 4 bases from V and 2 from J, leaving 12 bases between them. The CDR3 coding sequence is TGTGCCAGCAGCCTCGGGGGCACGACCTACGAGCAGTACTTC. It translates to CASSLGGTTYEQYF.

The rearrangement joins TRBV19 to TRBJ2-5; the D is unclear. The ends were cut back, 3 bases at V and 1 base at J, with 15 bases in the middle. This CDR3 comprises 16 residues. The germline CDR1 and CDR2 sequences are LNHDA and SQIVND (reference sequence). CDR3 sequence (DNA): TGTGCCAGTAGTATCCCATCAGGACGGAGCCAAGAGACCCAGTACTTC. Translating it yields CASSIPSGRSQETQYF. Full variable domain (missing parts from reference TRBV19 and TRBJ2-5): DGGITQSPKYLFRKEGQNVTLSCEQNLNHDAMYWYRQDPGQGLRLIYYSQIVNDFQKGDIAEGYSVSREKKESFPLTVTSAQKNPTAFYLCASSIPSGRSQETQYFGPGTRLLVL.

This chain connects TRBV2 to TRBJ2-6; 8 bases match TRBD2. Trimming cost V 9 bases and J 6 bases; bases outside gene matches: 13. Germline CDR1 SNHLY, CDR2 FYNNEI. The CDR3 extends over 16 amino acids. For the CDR3, the DNA is TGTGCCAGTGTGGGACTAGGGGGAGTGCTGGCCAACGTCCTGACTTTC. Protein product: CASVGLGGVLANVLTF.

This chain connects TRBV18 to TRBJ2-1; D gene ambiguous. The CDR3 runs to 16 residues. Trimming took 2 bases from V and 7 from J, leaving 18 bases between them. Germline V gene lookup returns CDR1 KGHSH and CDR2 LQKENI. CDR3: CASSPGGRPNWNEQFF. The DNA of the CDR3 is TGTGCCAGCTCACCAGGCGGCAGGCCTAACTGGAATGAGCAGTTCTTC.

The chain couples TRBV13 to TRBJ2-7; 10 positions match TRBD2. The CDR3 contains 15 residues. Germline assignment: CDR1 PRHDT and CDR2 FYEKMQ (reference sequence). The trim removed 5 bases at V and 2 bases at J, leaving 6 bases unmatched. The CDR3 nucleotides read TGTGCCAGCAGCGACGGGACTAGCGAGACCTACGAGCAGTACTTC. Encoded protein: CASSDGTSETYEQYF.

This chain uses TRBV5-1 with TRBJ2-1, with unresolved D. V shed 2 bases and J shed 0 bases, with 9 bases lying between them. This CDR3 contains 15 residues. Germline CDR1 is SGHRS and CDR2 is YFSETQ. CDR3 DNA sequence: TGCGCCAGCAGCTTAGACATGAGCTCCTACAATGAGCAGTTCTTC. Its translation: CASSLDMSSYNEQFF.

The chain carries TRBV27 and TRBJ1-5; TRBD1 matches at 7 bases. The trim removed 1 base at V and 7 bases at J, leaving 4 bases unmatched. The CDR3 loop spans 14 amino acids. From germline, CDR1 is MNHEY and CDR2 SMNVEV (reference sequence). CDR3 sequence reads: CASSLLGGGQPQHF. The CDR3 nucleotides read TGTGCCAGCAGTTTATTAGGGGGCGGACAGCCCCAGCATTTT.

This clone has a single count. V usage is TRBV6-5 and J usage is TRBJ1-5, with 8 bases lining up with TRBD1. The trim removed 6 bases at V and 0 bases at J, leaving 4 bases unmatched. CDR3 size: 15 residues. Germline V gene data show CDR1 as MNHEY and CDR2 as SVGAGI. The CDR3 loop reads CASRKDRVSNQPQHF. CDR3 DNA sequence: TGTGCCAGCAGAAAGGACAGGGTTAGCAATCAGCCCCAGCATTTT.

On this clone itself: The germline gene is not matched at one end of the junction; a read error may be the cause. The genes are TRBV9 and TRBJ1-4, with unresolved D. CDR3 length equals 8 residues. The germline V gene has CDR1 SGDLS and CDR2 YYNGEE. CDR3 DNA sequence: TGTGCCAGCAGCGTAACCCGTTTT. This encodes CASSVTRF.

The sample holds one count of this clone. The chain links TRBV20-1 to TRBJ2-3, with no clear D. The CDR3 spans 14 residues. Germline loops: CDR1 DFQATT, CDR2 SNEGSKA (reference sequence). The V and J ends lost 3 bases and 2 bases respectively, with 12 bases between them. The CDR3 DNA reads as TGCAGTGCTAGTAACGTGGTCCTCACAGATACGCAGTATTTT. As protein: CSASNVVLTDTQYF.

The chain links TRBV11-3 to TRBJ2-1, with 10 bases matching TRBD1. Germline trimming cut 5 bases from V and 4 bases from J; bases unmatched to any gene: 5. CDR1 and CDR2 from the germline V gene are SGHNT and YENEEA. The CDR3 is 15 residues long. CDR3 loop: CASSPRTGGYNEQFF. For the CDR3, the DNA is TGTGCCAGCAGCCCCCGGACAGGGGGATACAATGAGCAGTTCTTC.

The chain is built from TRBV11-3 and TRBJ2-1; D not certain. From germline, CDR1 is SGHNT and CDR2 YENEEA. The CDR3 runs 15 residues. Trimming stripped 0 bases from V and 3 bases from J, with 9 bases between. The CDR3 DNA reads as TGTGCCAGCAGCTTAGATGGGAACAGCTACAATGAGCAGTTCTTC. This codes for CASSLDGNSYNEQFF.

A word on this clone: One end of the junction is discordant with germline, which a read error may explain. The chain uses TRBV4-3 and TRBJ2-7, with 8 bases aligning to TRBD1. This CDR3 spans 14 amino acids. The V gene's germline CDR1 is LGHNA and CDR2 YSLEER. The CDR3 sequence: CASSQEGQAYEQYF. The CDR3 nucleotides are TGCGCCAGCAGCCAAGAGGGACAGGCCTATGAGCAGTACTTC.